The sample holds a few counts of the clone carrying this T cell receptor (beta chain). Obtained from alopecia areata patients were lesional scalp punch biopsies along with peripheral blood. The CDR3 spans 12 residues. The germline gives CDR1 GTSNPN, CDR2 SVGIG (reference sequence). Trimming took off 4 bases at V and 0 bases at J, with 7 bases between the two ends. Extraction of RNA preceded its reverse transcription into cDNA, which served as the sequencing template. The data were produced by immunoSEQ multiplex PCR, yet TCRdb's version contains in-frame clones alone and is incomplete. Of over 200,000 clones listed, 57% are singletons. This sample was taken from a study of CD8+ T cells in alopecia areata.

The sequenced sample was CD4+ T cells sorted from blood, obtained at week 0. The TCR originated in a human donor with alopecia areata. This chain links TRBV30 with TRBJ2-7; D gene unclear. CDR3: CAWTGNSYEQYF. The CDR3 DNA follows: TGTGCCTGGACCGGCAACTCCTACGAGCAGTACTTC.